The 27 T cell receptor beta chains given below trace back to one sample, sequenced in a study of T cell responses to AZD1222 COVID-19 vaccine. Libraries were prepared by immunoSEQ multiplex PCR; TCRdb keeps only in-frame clonotypes and omits some of them. Of about 35,000 clones listed, approximately 84% are singletons. The sample consisted of peripheral blood, taken 28 days after the second AZD1222 dose. These receptor sequences come from an adult who received the AZD1222 COVID-19 vaccine.

The chain combines TRBV9 with TRBJ2-1; D is perhaps TRBD2 (5 bases). From germline, CDR1 is SGDLS and CDR2 YYNGEE. Trimming pared 2 bases from V and 1 base from J, leaving 10 bases between. The CDR3 has 15 amino acids. CDR3 region: CASSVHGDSYNEQFF. The CDR3 coding sequence is TGTGCCAGCAGCGTCCACGGGGATTCCTACAATGAGCAGTTCTTC.

The gene calls are TRBV6-6 and TRBJ2-7; D unclear. V was trimmed by 10 bases and J by 5 bases, leaving 21 bases between them. From germline, CDR1 is MNHNY and CDR2 SVGAGI (reference sequence). The CDR3 totals 14 residues. The CDR3 protein is CATFKEGSPDEQYF. The DNA of the CDR3 is TGTGCCACCTTCAAGGAAGGGTCCCCCGACGAGCAGTACTTC.

This chain uses TRBV2 with TRBJ1-6; tentative D call: TRBD1 (5 bases). The CDR3 length is 14 residues. Germline-derived CDR1 and CDR2 are SNHLY and FYNNEI. V was cut by 5 bases and J by 8 bases, with 13 bases left in between. CDR3 in amino acids: CASSYQGPDSPLHF. The CDR3 DNA reads as TGTGCCAGCAGTTACCAGGGACCGGATTCACCCCTCCACTTT.

The CDR3 DNA reads as TGTGCCAGCAGGCGGGACTTGGGACAGGGAAGAGCCGAGCAGTACTTC. The encoded protein is CASRRDLGQGRAEQYF. This chain joins TRBV7-2 and TRBJ2-7, with TRBD1 identical over 9 bases. The germline V gene has CDR1 SGHTA and CDR2 FQGNSA. Germline trimming cut 6 bases from V and 6 bases from J; bases unmatched to any gene: 15. The CDR3 is 16 amino acids.

V gene TRBV9 combines with J gene TRBJ2-2; D is unclear. Germline-derived CDR1 and CDR2 are SGDLS and YYNGEE. V lost 7 bases, J lost 7 bases, and 8 bases lay in between. This CDR3 has 11 residues. The CDR3 DNA sequence: TGTGCCAGCGAGGTCGGCGGGGAGCTGTTTTTT. It is translated as CASEVGGELFF.

CDR3 loop: CASSVGTEQNGYTF. CDR3 in DNA: TGTGCCAGCAGTGTAGGGACAGAACAGAATGGCTACACCTTC. The chain couples TRBV2 to TRBJ1-2, with TRBD1 matching 7 bases. The CDR3 consists of 14 residues. Trimming at V came to 4 bases and at J to 6 bases, leaving 8 bases not matched to a gene. The germline V gene encodes CDR1 SNHLY and CDR2 FYNNEI. Based on the CDR3 plus reference TRBV2 and TRBJ1-2, the full variable domain is EPEVTQTPSHQVTQMGQEVILRCVPISNHLYFYWYRQILGQKVEFLVSFYNNEISEKSEIFDDQFSVERPDGSNFTLKIRSTKLEDSAMYFCASSVGTEQNGYTFGSGTRLTVV.

The chain combines TRBV5-1 with TRBJ1-2; D gene uncertain. Germline-derived CDR1 and CDR2 are SGHRS and YFSETQ. The V end was cut by 4 bases, the J end by 8 bases, with 18 bases between. The CDR3 sequence is 14 residues long. CDR3 nucleotides: TGCGCCAGCAGCCCAGACGGGATCCTAGAAGGCTACACCTTC. Translated: CASSPDGILEGYTF.

J is TRBJ1-1 and V is TRBV7-2, with 7 bases fitting TRBD1. CDR3 length: 16 amino acids. Germline CDR1 reads SGHTA; CDR2 reads FQGNSA. With V trimmed by 5 bases and J by 5 bases, 14 bases remained unmatched. For the CDR3, the DNA is TGTGCCAGCAGCGCTAGACAGGGAACGGGGCGGACTGAAGCTTTCTTT. As protein: CASSARQGTGRTEAFF.

The rearrangement joins TRBV5-4 to TRBJ2-5; D may match TRBD1 or TRBD2 (6 bases each). Germline V gene lookup returns CDR1 SGHNT and CDR2 YYREEE (reference sequence). Trimming removed 4 bases from V and 4 bases from J, with 17 bases in between. This CDR3 has 15 residues. As DNA, the CDR3 is TGTGCCAGCAGCGGAGGGACATCTGGGGGAGAGACCCAGTACTTC. Encoded protein: CASSGGTSGGETQYF. Using reference TRBV5-4 and TRBJ2-5 for the parts outside the CDR3, the full variable domain is ETGVTQSPTHLIKTRGQQVTLRCSSQSGHNTVSWYQQALGQGPQFIFQYYREEENGRGNFPPRFSGLQFPNYSSELNVNALELDDSALYLCASSGGTSGGETQYFGPGTRLLVL.

The chain has TRBV7-6 and TRBJ2-7, with D perhaps TRBD1 (6 bases). V lost 5 bases to trimming and J lost 7 bases, with 21 bases between them. The CDR3 contains 15 residues. Per the germline V gene, CDR1 is SGHVS and CDR2 is FNYEAQ. The CDR3 coding sequence is TGTGCCAGCAGCCTGCAGGGGCCTCCTGGGGGTGAGCAGTACTTC. Encoded protein: CASSLQGPPGGEQYF.

This clone has only one observation. This chain links TRBV30 with TRBJ1-1; TRBD1 matches at 10 bases. CDR3 length equals 14 residues. The V gene end was trimmed by 3 bases and the J gene end by 6 bases; junction bases not matched to a gene: 7. Germline lookup yields CDR1 GTSNPN and CDR2 SVGIG (reference sequence). This chain's CDR3 is CAWSGGQGWAEAFF. The CDR3 region has the DNA TGTGCCTGGAGCGGGGGACAGGGGTGGGCTGAAGCTTTCTTT.

The count of this clone is one. One end of the junction fails to match germline, which may point to a read error. The chain links TRBV6-2 or TRBV6-3 to TRBJ2-5; D remains unclear. The germline V gene has CDR1 MNHEY and CDR2 SVGEGT. This CDR3 has 13 amino acids. Here the CDR3 reads CASSYSAQETQYF. As DNA, the CDR3 is TGTGCCAGCAGCTACTCTGCCCAAGAGACCCAGTACTTC.

In this sample, this clone turned up once. V and J are TRBV18 and TRBJ1-5; 10 nucleotides agree with TRBD1. Germline values: CDR1 KGHSH, CDR2 LQKENI. V trimming: 3 bases; J trimming: 7 bases; junction bases outside the gene matches: 3. The CDR3 is 14 amino acids. As DNA, the CDR3 is TGTGCCAGCTCACCCGGGACAGGGGACCAGCCCCAGCATTTT. Translated: CASSPGTGDQPQHF.

This clone was recorded once. The chain has TRBV7-8 and TRBJ2-5; D gene uncertain. The V end was cut by 5 bases, the J end by 5 bases, with 24 bases between. Germline values: CDR1 SGHVS, CDR2 FQNEAQ. The CDR3 sequence is 17 residues long. Here the CDR3 DNA reads TGTGCCAGCAGCGGATCAGCCGTGGTAGCAGCCCCTGAGACCCAGTACTTC. Its protein product is CASSGSAVVAAPETQYF.

The chain carries TRBV7-2 and TRBJ2-7, with 7 bases identical to TRBD1. The CDR3 runs to 14 residues. The V and J ends lost 5 bases and 5 bases, in that order; junction bases with no gene match: 9. Per the germline V gene, CDR1 is SGHTA and CDR2 is FQGNSA. For the CDR3, the DNA is TGTGCCAGCAGCCAAAGACAGGGTTTGAACGAGCAGTACTTC. Its protein product is CASSQRQGLNEQYF.

The rearrangement links TRBV6-1 to TRBJ1-2; D not certain. Germline V CDR1 and CDR2: MNHNS, SASEGT. V lost 2 bases and J 8 bases, leaving 15 bases between the germline ends. There are 14 residues in the CDR3. Here the CDR3 reads CASSESSAFGGYTF. CDR3 DNA sequence: TGTGCCAGCAGTGAAAGTTCGGCTTTTGGCGGCTACACCTTC.

The chain is built from TRBV19 and TRBJ1-5; possible D gene TRBD1, 6 bases. V gave up 3 bases and J gave up 4 bases, with 10 bases separating them. The CDR3 has 14 residues. The germline CDR1 and CDR2 sequences are LNHDA and SQIVND (reference sequence). The CDR3 sequence: CASSIGQFNQPQHF. The CDR3 DNA reads as TGTGCCAGTAGTATCGGACAGTTTAATCAGCCCCAGCATTTT. Filled out from reference TRBV19 and TRBJ1-5, the complete variable domain reads DGGITQSPKYLFRKEGQNVTLSCEQNLNHDAMYWYRQDPGQGLRLIYYSQIVNDFQKGDIAEGYSVSREKKESFPLTVTSAQKNPTAFYLCASSIGQFNQPQHFGDGTRLSIL.

The V and J genes are TRBV14 and TRBJ1-6, with TRBD1 matching 7 bases. The CDR3 length is 14 residues. Trimming at V came to 4 bases and at J to 6 bases, leaving 3 bases not matched to a gene. The germline CDR1 and CDR2 sequences are SGHDN and FVKESK. In nucleotides, the CDR3 is TGTGCCAGCAGCCTAGGACAGGTTAATTCACCCCTCCACTTT. Its protein is CASSLGQVNSPLHF.

The chain is built from TRBV30 and TRBJ2-3; D ambiguous. The CDR3 extends over 12 amino acids. Trimming shortened V by 4 bases and J by 11 bases, and 16 bases separated the two germline ends. Germline V gene lookup returns CDR1 GTSNPN and CDR2 SVGIG (reference sequence). Here the CDR3 DNA reads TGTGCCTGGAATCCCGCCCTAGGCGGGCAGTATTTT. Translation gives CAWNPALGGQYF.

The chain carries TRBV2 and TRBJ2-1; 8 bases are shared with TRBD2. This CDR3 is 14 amino acids long. Looked up from germline, CDR1 is SNHLY and CDR2 is FYNNEI. V trimming: 5 bases; J trimming: 8 bases; junction bases outside the gene matches: 8. As DNA, the CDR3 is TGTGCCAGCAGTCAACTGACTAGCGTCGATGAGCAGTTCTTC. Encoded protein: CASSQLTSVDEQFF. Full variable domain (missing parts from reference TRBV2 and TRBJ2-1): EPEVTQTPSHQVTQMGQEVILRCVPISNHLYFYWYRQILGQKVEFLVSFYNNEISEKSEIFDDQFSVERPDGSNFTLKIRSTKLEDSAMYFCASSQLTSVDEQFFGPGTRLTVL.

The V gene is TRBV2, the J gene TRBJ2-1, with TRBD2 identical over 11 bases. With V trimmed by 6 bases and J by 3 bases, 10 bases remained unmatched. CDR3 length: 17 residues. Germline V gene sequence: CDR1 SNHLY, CDR2 FYNNEI. CDR3 amino acids: CASRAGTSGKDYNEQFF. The CDR3 DNA reads as TGTGCCAGCAGGGCCGGGACTAGCGGCAAAGACTACAATGAGCAGTTCTTC. Filled out from reference TRBV2 and TRBJ2-1, the complete variable domain reads EPEVTQTPSHQVTQMGQEVILRCVPISNHLYFYWYRQILGQKVEFLVSFYNNEISEKSEIFDDQFSVERPDGSNFTLKIRSTKLEDSAMYFCASRAGTSGKDYNEQFFGPGTRLTVL.

This chain links TRBV6-6 with TRBJ1-1; tentative D call: TRBD1 (5 bases). The CDR3 is 14 amino acids. Germline V CDR1 and CDR2: MNHNY, SVGAGI (reference sequence). Trimming stripped 2 bases from V and 4 bases from J, with 11 bases between. CDR3 sequence reads: CASSYDRGATEAFF. The CDR3 region has the DNA TGTGCCAGCAGTTACGACAGAGGGGCCACTGAAGCTTTCTTT.

The V and J genes are TRBV19 and TRBJ1-1; 7 bases are a match to TRBD1. This CDR3 has 17 amino acids. The junction had 9 bases not matched to a gene; V was cut back by 2 bases and J by 0 bases. The germline V gene has CDR1 LNHDA and CDR2 SQIVND (reference sequence). The CDR3 region has the DNA TGTGCCAGTAGTATAAGGAACAGGGGACTTATGAACACTGAAGCTTTCTTT. Translation gives CASSIRNRGLMNTEAFF.

The chain is built from TRBV9 and TRBJ2-3, with TRBD1 matching over 7 bases. V gave up 4 bases and J gave up 0 bases; unmatched junction bases: 8. CDR1 and CDR2 from the germline V gene are SGDLS and YYNGEE. This CDR3 spans 16 amino acids. The DNA for the CDR3 is TGTGCCAGCAGCCCCTGGACAGGAGAAAGCACAGATACGCAGTATTTT. It yields the protein CASSPWTGESTDTQYF.

The chain recombines TRBV11-2 with TRBJ1-6; 7 nucleotides line up with TRBD1. CDR3 length: 14 amino acids. The V gene end was trimmed by 5 bases and the J gene end by 7 bases; junction bases not matched to a gene: 5. Germline CDR1 SGHAT, CDR2 FQNNGV. CDR3 region: CASSPRQGNSPLHF. CDR3 sequence (DNA): TGTGCCAGCAGCCCGCGACAGGGCAATTCACCCCTCCACTTT.

The chain employs TRBV5-1 and TRBJ1-1; 7 bases line up with TRBD1. The ends lost 2 bases at V and 4 bases at J; junction bases unmatched: 8. Germline CDR1 SGHRS, CDR2 YFSETQ. The CDR3 has 15 amino acids. CDR3 DNA: TGCGCCAGCAGCTTACAGGGGCAATGGGGCACTGAAGCTTTCTTT. It translates to CASSLQGQWGTEAFF. Supplemented by reference TRBV5-1 and TRBJ1-1, the full variable domain reads KAGVTQTPRYLIKTRGQQVTLSCSPISGHRSVSWYQQTPGQGLQFLFEYFSETQRNKGNFPGRFSGRQFSNSRSEMNVSTLELGDSALYLCASSLQGQWGTEAFFGQGTRLTVV.

This clone was detected a few times. The chain has TRBV12-3 or TRBV12-4 and TRBJ2-1; 7 nucleotides match TRBD2. The V and J ends lost 5 bases and 6 bases, in that order; junction bases with no gene match: 4. CDR3 length equals 13 residues. CDR3 residues: CASSPWGGNEQFF. The CDR3 DNA is TGTGCCAGCAGTCCTTGGGGGGGCAATGAGCAGTTCTTC.